This TCR beta chain was sequenced for a study of T cells in Graves' hyperthyroidism and ophthalmopathy. Overall study context: Peripheral blood was secured at the point of initial diagnosis, before any treatment. Study conclusions and caveats: A model of 13 V-J features distinguished ophthalmopathy from stable hyperthyroidism.

The investigators amplified TCR beta CDR3 regions from RNA transcripts. HTBI primers drove first-round RT-PCR of the TCR CDR3. TCRdb itself ran the multiplex PCR reads through MiXCR, one entry per CDR3 protein. Among about 580,000 distinct CDR3 sequences listed, roughly 13% were seen once. In this sample, this clonotype turned up many times. Its specificity is unknown. The authors took PBMCs from 10 ml fresh peripheral blood. This CDR3 has 13 residues. V lost 3 bases and J 5 bases, leaving 11 bases between the germline ends. Germline V gives CDR1 DFQATT, CDR2 SNEGSKA (reference sequence). This rearrangement joins TRBV20-1 to TRBJ2-4; a weak D match, TRBD1 (6 bases). This receptor was obtained from a woman in her thirties with Graves' hyperthyroidism that later progressed to Graves' ophthalmopathy. Input material: blood. The CDR3 sequence: CSASADSQNIQYF. In DNA form, the CDR3 reads TGCAGTGCTAGCGCGGACAGCCAAAACATTCAGTACTTC.